The next 27 T cell receptor beta chains were all read from a single sample in a study of T-cell memory formation after mild COVID-19. TCRdb called the 5' RACE reads again in MiXCR, with one record for every CDR3 protein. The sample includes 150,000 to 200,000 distinct CDR3 sequences, over 10% of them seen just once. Sequencing was performed on PBMCs or a T cell subset sorted from them (not recorded which). These TCRs come from a man aged 18-30 years who had mild COVID-19 (a few samples of this study predate the infection). Cell type and time point are not known.

This clonotype has a handful of counts. The chain has TRBV7-2 and TRBJ2-5; 7 bases line up with TRBD2. Germline CDR1 is SGHTA and CDR2 is FQGNSA. Unmatched junction bases numbered 9, after V lost 5 bases and J lost 3 bases. CDR3 size: 15 residues. Written as DNA, the CDR3 is TGTGCCAGCAGCCCCCAGCGCCGGGGGGAAGAGACCCAGTACTTC. Protein: CASSPQRRGEETQYF.

V is TRBV5-1 and J is TRBJ1-1, with D unresolved. Deletions cut 0 bases from V and 2 bases from J, with 8 bases between. CDR1 is SGHRS and CDR2 is YFSETQ in the germline V gene. The CDR3 consists of 14 residues. CDR3 protein: CASSLVRTNTEAFF. The CDR3 nucleotides read TGCGCCAGCAGCTTGGTGAGGACCAACACTGAAGCTTTCTTT.

The rearrangement uses TRBV3-1 and TRBJ2-4, with D tentatively TRBD1 (5 bases). The CDR3 is made up of 15 amino acids. Germline V gene data show CDR1 as LGHDT and CDR2 as YNNKEL (reference sequence). Trimming left V 0 bases short and J 8 bases short, with 14 bases between. Here the CDR3 DNA reads TGTGCCAGCAGCCAAGAGCCTCAGACAGTTCACATTCAGTACTTC. It codes for CASSQEPQTVHIQYF. Full variable domain (outside the CDR3, taken from reference TRBV3-1 and TRBJ2-4): DTAVSQTPKYLVTQMGNDKSIKCEQNLGHDTMYWYKQDSKKFLKIMFSYNNKELIINETVPNRFSPKSPDKAHLNLHINSLELGDSAVYFCASSQEPQTVHIQYFGAGTRLSVL.

The chain uses TRBV4-1 and TRBJ2-2, with 9 bases aligning to TRBD2. This CDR3 contains 17 residues. CDR1 and CDR2 from the germline V gene are MGHRA and YSYEKL. Trimming took 4 bases from V and 6 from J; bases not matched to a gene: 12. The CDR3 loop is CASSPRSPGTSPGELFF. The DNA of the CDR3 is TGCGCCAGCAGCCCAAGAAGCCCCGGGACTAGCCCCGGGGAGCTGTTTTTT.

The table lists this clonotype with a few counts. This chain connects TRBV6-5 to TRBJ1-2; no clear D gene. This CDR3 has 13 residues. CDR1 and CDR2 (germline): MNHEY, SVGAGI. The ends were cut back, 2 bases at V and 3 bases at J, with 7 bases in the middle. CDR3 loop: CASSYTSDYGYTF. CDR3 DNA: TGTGCCAGCAGTTACACATCAGACTATGGCTACACCTTC.

This sequence joins TRBV18 and TRBJ2-3, with D hard to call. CDR3 length: 15 amino acids. The V gene lost 4 bases and the J gene lost 0 bases, with 11 bases spanning the gap. Germline CDR1 reads KGHSH; CDR2 reads LQKENI. This chain's CDR3 is CASSRSTASTDTQYF. The CDR3 DNA is TGTGCCAGCTCACGGTCGACGGCTAGCACAGATACGCAGTATTTT.

Only a few counts were recorded for this clonotype. The chain couples TRBV18 to TRBJ1-1; D gene uncertain. The CDR3 covers 15 residues. Germline lookup yields CDR1 KGHSH and CDR2 LQKENI. V was shortened by 6 bases and J by 3 bases, with 17 bases between the two germline ends. CDR3 DNA sequence: TGTGCCAGCTCCACGTCGTGGAGCACGGACACTGAAGCTTTCTTT. It encodes CASSTSWSTDTEAFF. Full variable domain (missing parts from reference TRBV18 and TRBJ1-1): NAGVMQNPRHLVRRRGQEARLRCSPMKGHSHVYWYRQLPEEGLKFMVYLQKENIIDESGMPKERFSAEFPKEGPSILRIQQVVRGDSAAYFCASSTSWSTDTEAFFGQGTRLTVV.

The V call is TRBV7-9, the J call TRBJ1-1, with TRBD1 as a possible D gene (5 bases). Trimming removed 6 bases at V and 6 bases at J, with 20 bases between. This CDR3 is built from 15 residues. Germline V gene lookup returns CDR1 SEHNR and CDR2 FQNEAQ (reference sequence). The CDR3 sequence: CASRYTDRGRSEAFF. The CDR3 DNA is TGTGCCAGCAGATACACCGACAGAGGGAGGTCTGAAGCTTTCTTT.

This chain links TRBV7-9 with TRBJ2-5; 8 bases align to TRBD1. CDR3 size: 14 residues. The germline V gene has CDR1 SEHNR and CDR2 FQNEAQ (reference sequence). Trimming removed 3 bases from V and 5 bases from J; junction bases left unmatched: 5. The CDR3 sequence: CASSLPGGLETQYF. CDR3 nucleotide sequence: TGTGCCAGCAGCTTGCCAGGGGGCTTGGAGACCCAGTACTTC.

This clonotype was recorded a few times. V and J are TRBV12-3 or TRBV12-4 and TRBJ1-4; 7 bases align to TRBD1. The CDR3 has 16 amino acids. V gave up 5 bases and J gave up 2 bases; unmatched junction bases: 8. CDR3 nucleotides: TGTGCCAGCAGTAAACAACAGGGGCCGACTAATGAAAAACTGTTTTTT. Translation: CASSKQQGPTNEKLFF.

This clonotype was counted ten times or more. The chain couples TRBV11-2 to TRBJ2-7; D is unresolved. Between the trimmed V and J ends, which lost 3 bases and 5 bases, there was a span of 14 bases. The germline CDR1 and CDR2 sequences are SGHAT and FQNNGV. This CDR3 is 14 amino acids long. The CDR3 here is CASSFDLSRDEQYF. CDR3 coding DNA: TGTGCCAGCAGCTTCGACCTTTCTAGGGACGAGCAGTACTTC. The variable domain in full, with the rest retrieved from reference TRBV11-2 and TRBJ2-7, is EAGVAQSPRYKIIEKRQSVAFWCNPISGHATLYWYQQILGQGPKLLIQFQNNGVVDDSQLPKDRFSAERLKGVDSTLKIQPAKLEDSAVYLCASSFDLSRDEQYFGPGTRLTVT.

This rearrangement joins TRBV3-1 to TRBJ2-2; D is unresolved. Germline V gene data show CDR1 as LGHDT and CDR2 as YNNKEL (reference sequence). The V end lost 5 bases, the J end lost 4 bases, and 11 bases lay between the germline ends. The CDR3 is made up of 14 amino acids. This CDR3 is CASSYLVATGELFF. The CDR3 bases are TGTGCCAGCAGCTATCTCGTCGCCACCGGGGAGCTGTTTTTT.

The gene calls are TRBV7-9 and TRBJ1-1; the D is unclear. The CDR3 extends over 16 amino acids. V was clipped by 0 bases and J by 4 bases, with 15 bases between them. The germline gives CDR1 SEHNR, CDR2 FQNEAQ (reference sequence). This CDR3 is CASSLAYLGYSTEAFF. The CDR3, as DNA: TGTGCCAGCAGCTTAGCGTATCTGGGATATTCCACTGAAGCTTTCTTT.

This clonotype occurred a few times. This chain uses TRBV7-2 with TRBJ2-3; tentative D call: TRBD2 (5 bases). Trimming removed 5 bases at V and 6 bases at J, with 12 bases between. Looked up from germline, CDR1 is SGHTA and CDR2 is FQGNSA. CDR3 size: 13 residues. The CDR3 DNA is TGTGCCAGCAGCCCCCAGAGAGGGGATACGCAGTATTTT. It is translated as CASSPQRGDTQYF. The variable domain in full, with the rest retrieved from reference TRBV7-2 and TRBJ2-3, is GAGVSQSPSNKVTEKGKDVELRCDPISGHTALYWYRQSLGQGLEFLIYFQGNSAPDKSGLPSDRFSAERTGGSVSTLTIQRTQQEDSAVYLCASSPQRGDTQYFGPGTRLTVL.

The V and J genes are TRBV5-1 and TRBJ1-1; weak D call: TRBD1 (5 bases). Deletions cut 5 bases from V and 4 bases from J, with 18 bases between. CDR1 SGHRS and CDR2 YFSETQ come from the germline V gene. CDR3 length equals 15 residues. CDR3 region: CASRPIFGGSTEAFF. In nucleotides, the CDR3 is TGCGCCAGCAGACCCATATTTGGGGGGAGCACTGAAGCTTTCTTT.

This clonotype came up a few times. The V call is TRBV6-2 or TRBV6-3, the J call TRBJ1-1; 8 nucleotides agree with TRBD1. In germline, CDR1 is MNHEY, CDR2 SVGEGT. V lost 6 bases, J lost 4 bases, and 7 bases stayed unmatched. This CDR3 comprises 14 residues. Written as DNA, the CDR3 is TGTGCCAGCAGCTGGCCTGGGACAGGCACTGAAGCTTTCTTT. Its protein is CASSWPGTGTEAFF.

This clonotype was seen more than once but under ten times. V gene TRBV7-2 combines with J gene TRBJ1-3; D not certain. The ends were cut back, 5 bases at V and 0 bases at J, with 14 bases in the middle. Germline lookup yields CDR1 SGHTA and CDR2 FQGNSA. This CDR3 is 16 amino acids long. The CDR3 spells CASSLARASSGNTIYF. CDR3 nucleotide sequence: TGTGCCAGCAGCCTGGCGAGGGCGAGCTCTGGAAACACCATATATTTT.

The chain employs TRBV20-1 and TRBJ2-1; D is possibly TRBD1 (6 bases). This CDR3 has 14 amino acids. Trimming took 4 bases from V and 0 from J, leaving 10 bases between them. Germline V gene data show CDR1 as DFQATT and CDR2 as SNEGSKA (reference sequence). As DNA, the CDR3 is TGCAGTGCTACCGGGACACACTCCTACAATGAGCAGTTCTTC. It translates to CSATGTHSYNEQFF.

V and J are TRBV9 and TRBJ1-6; 8 bases align to TRBD1. Germline CDR1 reads SGDLS; CDR2 reads YYNGEE. This CDR3 spans 17 amino acids. Unmatched junction bases numbered 12, after V lost 3 bases and J lost 7 bases. CDR3 in DNA: TGTGCCAGCAGCGCGACGAGCCGACAGGGGAAAAATTCACCCCTCCACTTT. It encodes CASSATSRQGKNSPLHF.

This chain joins TRBV6-2 or TRBV6-3 and TRBJ1-6; D perhaps matches TRBD1 (6 bases). From germline, CDR1 is MNHEY and CDR2 SVGEGT. The CDR3 is 13 residues long. The V gene lost 6 bases and the J gene lost 11 bases, with 14 bases spanning the gap. The CDR3 DNA follows: TGTGCCAGCAGCCCGGGACAACTAACACCCCTCCACTTT. Its translation: CASSPGQLTPLHF.

This clonotype was detected many times. V and J are TRBV5-1 and TRBJ2-3; 10 bases fit TRBD2. The germline gives CDR1 SGHRS, CDR2 YFSETQ. This CDR3 spans 16 amino acids. V shed 3 bases and J 2 bases; nucleotides not matched to a gene: 6. The CDR3 DNA reads as TGCGCCAGCAGCTCGGGACTAGCGTTGGTCACAGATACGCAGTATTTT. Its translation is CASSSGLALVTDTQYF. Based on the CDR3 plus reference TRBV5-1 and TRBJ2-3, the full variable domain is KAGVTQTPRYLIKTRGQQVTLSCSPISGHRSVSWYQQTPGQGLQFLFEYFSETQRNKGNFPGRFSGRQFSNSRSEMNVSTLELGDSALYLCASSSGLALVTDTQYFGPGTRLTVL.

This chain joins TRBV29-1 and TRBJ2-7, with a possible D match to TRBD1 (7 bases). The length of the CDR3 is 13 residues. Germline V gene lookup returns CDR1 SQVTM and CDR2 ANQGSEA. Trimming left V 2 bases short and J 6 bases short, with 14 bases between. DNA of the CDR3: TGCAGCGTTGAAAACGCCCAGGGGGGCGAGCAGTACTTC. This encodes CSVENAQGGEQYF.

The gene calls are TRBV5-1 and TRBJ2-1, with TRBD1 identical over 10 bases. The CDR3 sequence is 14 residues long. Germline V gives CDR1 SGHRS, CDR2 YFSETQ. The V gene end was trimmed by 0 bases and the J gene end by 10 bases; junction bases not matched to a gene: 4. CDR3 coding DNA: TGCGCCAGCAGCTTGGGACAGGGGGCTAGGGAGCAGTTCTTC. Translating gives CASSLGQGAREQFF.

The rearrangement joins TRBV4-2 to TRBJ2-7, with 9 positions matching TRBD1. The CDR3 is 16 residues long. Germline assignment: CDR1 LGHNA and CDR2 YNFKEQ. The V and J ends lost 1 base and 2 bases, in that order; junction bases with no gene match: 6. This chain's CDR3 is CASSQAGQGLPYEQYF. For the CDR3, the DNA is TGTGCCAGCAGCCAAGCCGGACAGGGGCTTCCCTACGAGCAGTACTTC.

This clonotype was found a few times. The chain is built from TRBV5-5 and TRBJ1-1; possibly TRBD1 for D (5 bases). Trimming left V 0 bases short and J 5 bases short, with 17 bases between. This CDR3 has 16 residues. CDR1 and CDR2 from the germline V gene are SGHKS and YYEKEE (reference sequence). In nucleotides, the CDR3 is TGTGCCAGCAGCTTGGCTTGGGGGTCAAGTGTTACTGAAGCTTTCTTT. It translates to CASSLAWGSSVTEAFF.

V gene TRBV20-1 combines with J gene TRBJ2-1; tentative D call: TRBD2 (5 bases). From germline, CDR1 is DFQATT and CDR2 SNEGSKA (reference sequence). There are 15 residues in the CDR3. Trimming took off 1 base at V and 5 bases at J, with 15 bases between the two ends. CDR3 nucleotides: TGCAGTGCTAGAGTTCTGGGTCTAGCTGACAATGAGCAGTTCTTC. The encoded protein is CSARVLGLADNEQFF.

By sample share, this clonotype is medium-sized (0.01 to 0.1%). The V call is TRBV20-1, the J call TRBJ2-3, with 12 bases lining up with TRBD2. The CDR3 length is 18 residues. The germline V gene has CDR1 DFQATT and CDR2 SNEGSKA (reference sequence). V gave up 5 bases and J gave up 2 bases; unmatched junction bases: 14. The CDR3, as DNA: TGCAGTGCTTACGAACTAGCGGGGGGTTTGGGGGTCACAGATACGCAGTATTTT. Protein sequence: CSAYELAGGLGVTDTQYF.